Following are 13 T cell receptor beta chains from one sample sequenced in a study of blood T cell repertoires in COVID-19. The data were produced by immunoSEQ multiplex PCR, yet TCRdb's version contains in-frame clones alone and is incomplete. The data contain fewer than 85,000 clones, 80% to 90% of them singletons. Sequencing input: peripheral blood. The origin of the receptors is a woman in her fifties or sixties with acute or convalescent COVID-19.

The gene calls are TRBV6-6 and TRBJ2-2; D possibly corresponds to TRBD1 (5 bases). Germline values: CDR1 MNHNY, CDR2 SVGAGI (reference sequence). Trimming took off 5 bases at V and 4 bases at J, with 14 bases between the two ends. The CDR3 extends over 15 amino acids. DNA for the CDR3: TGTGCCAGCAGTCTCGACAGACTCCCCACCGGGGAGCTGTTTTTT. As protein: CASSLDRLPTGELFF.

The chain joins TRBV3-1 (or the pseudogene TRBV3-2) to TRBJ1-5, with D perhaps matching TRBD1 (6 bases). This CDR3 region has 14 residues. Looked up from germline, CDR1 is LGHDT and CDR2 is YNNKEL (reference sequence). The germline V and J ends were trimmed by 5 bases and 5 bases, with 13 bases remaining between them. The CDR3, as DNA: TGTGCCAGCAGCAAACAAGCAGGGGATCAGCCCCAGCATTTT. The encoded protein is CASSKQAGDQPQHF.

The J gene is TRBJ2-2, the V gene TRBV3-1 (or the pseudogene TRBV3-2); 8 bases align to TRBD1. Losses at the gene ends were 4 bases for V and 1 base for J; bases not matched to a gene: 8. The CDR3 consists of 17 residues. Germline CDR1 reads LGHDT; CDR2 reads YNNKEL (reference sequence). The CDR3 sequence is CASSPALGTGNTGELFF. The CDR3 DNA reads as TGTGCCAGCAGCCCCGCTTTAGGGACAGGGAACACCGGGGAGCTGTTTTTT.

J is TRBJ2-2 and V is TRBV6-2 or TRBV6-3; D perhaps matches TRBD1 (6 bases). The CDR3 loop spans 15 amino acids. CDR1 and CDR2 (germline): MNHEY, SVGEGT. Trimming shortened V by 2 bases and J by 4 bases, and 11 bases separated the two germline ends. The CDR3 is CASSYPETGTGELFF. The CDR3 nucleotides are TGTGCCAGCAGTTACCCAGAGACAGGCACCGGGGAGCTGTTTTTT.

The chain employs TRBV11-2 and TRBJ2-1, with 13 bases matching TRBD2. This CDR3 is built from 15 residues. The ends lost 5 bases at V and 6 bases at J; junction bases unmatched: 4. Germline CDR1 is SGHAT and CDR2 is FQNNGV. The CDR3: CASSAGTSGANEQFF. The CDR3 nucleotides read TGTGCCAGCAGCGCCGGGACTAGCGGGGCCAATGAGCAGTTCTTC.

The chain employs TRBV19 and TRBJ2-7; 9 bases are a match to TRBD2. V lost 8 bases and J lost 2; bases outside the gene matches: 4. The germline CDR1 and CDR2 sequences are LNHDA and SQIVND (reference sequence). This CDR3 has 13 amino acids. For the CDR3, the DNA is TGTGCCAGTCGGGCGGGGGGGACCTACGAGCAGTACTTC. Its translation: CASRAGGTYEQYF. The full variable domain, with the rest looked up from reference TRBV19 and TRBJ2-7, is DGGITQSPKYLFRKEGQNVTLSCEQNLNHDAMYWYRQDPGQGLRLIYYSQIVNDFQKGDIAEGYSVSREKKESFPLTVTSAQKNPTAFYLCASRAGGTYEQYFGPGTRLTVT.

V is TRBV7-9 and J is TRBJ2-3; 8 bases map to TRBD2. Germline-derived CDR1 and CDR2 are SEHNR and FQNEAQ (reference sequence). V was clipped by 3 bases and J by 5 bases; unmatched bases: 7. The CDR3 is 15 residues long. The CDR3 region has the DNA TGTGCCAGCAGCTTTCGCGGGGGGCAGGTAGATACGCAGTATTTT. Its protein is CASSFRGGQVDTQYF.

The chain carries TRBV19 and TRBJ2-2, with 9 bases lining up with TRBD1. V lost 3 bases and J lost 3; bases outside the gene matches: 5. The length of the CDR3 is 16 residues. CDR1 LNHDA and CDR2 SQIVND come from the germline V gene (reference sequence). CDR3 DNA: TGTGCCAGTAGTATTACCGACAGGGGGTACACCGGGGAGCTGTTTTTT. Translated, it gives CASSITDRGYTGELFF.

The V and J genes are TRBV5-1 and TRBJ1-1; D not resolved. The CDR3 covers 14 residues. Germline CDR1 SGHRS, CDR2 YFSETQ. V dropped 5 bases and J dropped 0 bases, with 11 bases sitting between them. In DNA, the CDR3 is TGCGCCAGCAGTCTTGAGAGTATGAACACTGAAGCTTTCTTT. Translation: CASSLESMNTEAFF.

CDR3 nucleotides: TGTGCCACCAGTGATTACCGGACAGGGATCGGCTACACCTTC. Translated: CATSDYRTGIGYTF. The J gene is TRBJ1-2, the V gene TRBV24-1; 8 bases are a match to TRBD1. The CDR3 totals 14 residues. Trimming took 2 bases from V and 8 from J; bases not matched to a gene: 6. Per germline, CDR1 KGHDR and CDR2 SFDVKD.

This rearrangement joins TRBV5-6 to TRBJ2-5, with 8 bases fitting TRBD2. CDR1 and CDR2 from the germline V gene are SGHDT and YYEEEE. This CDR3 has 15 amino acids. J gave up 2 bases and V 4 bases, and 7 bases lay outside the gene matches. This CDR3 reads CASSPLGGGQETQYF. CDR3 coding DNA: TGTGCCAGCAGCCCCCTCGGGGGGGGACAAGAGACCCAGTACTTC. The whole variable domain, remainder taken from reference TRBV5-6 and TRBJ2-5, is DAGVTQSPTHLIKTRGQQVTLRCSPKSGHDTVSWYQQALGQGPQFIFQYYEEEERQRGNFPDRFSGHQFPNYSSELNVNALLLGDSALYLCASSPLGGGQETQYFGPGTRLLVL.

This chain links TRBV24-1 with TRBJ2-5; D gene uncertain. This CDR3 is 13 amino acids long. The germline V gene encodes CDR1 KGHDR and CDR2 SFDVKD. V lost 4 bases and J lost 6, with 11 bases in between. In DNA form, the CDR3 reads TGTGCCACCAGTGACCCAAGAGATAAGACCCAGTACTTC. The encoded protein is CATSDPRDKTQYF.

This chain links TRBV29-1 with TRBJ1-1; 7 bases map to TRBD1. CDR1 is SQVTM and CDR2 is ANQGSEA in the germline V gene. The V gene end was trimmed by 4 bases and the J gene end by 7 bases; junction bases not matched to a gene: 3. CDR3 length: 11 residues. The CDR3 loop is CSVGGTVEAFF. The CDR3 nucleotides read TGCAGCGTTGGAGGGACAGTTGAAGCTTTCTTT.